This T cell receptor beta chain came from a study of blood T cell repertoires in COVID-19 (dated by TCRdb to the early 2020s). A note on the overall study: Samples from collaborators originated in the United States, Italy and Spain and spanned both the acute and convalescent phases of COVID-19. The material from the prospective study consisted of cDNA or gDNA derived from T cells, B-cell-depleted T cells, or PBMCs. The dataset comprised deeply sampled blood TCRbeta repertoires from subjects exposed to, actively infected with, or recovered from COVID-19. The repertoires were released in a freely available public database meant as a resource for research on the immune response to SARS-CoV-2. The samples were drawn from the first 160 participants of the ongoing ImmuneRACE study and from over a thousand subjects provided by 6 global collaborators. The sample metadata nearly always contained a de-identified subject ID, COVID-19 status, age in years and sex. Where available, HLA class I and class II types were obtained from metadata supplied by the sample provider rather than from assay-based typing. What the study reported, not specific to this receptor: How much clinical and demographic metadata was included differed by source and by participant, and the metadata was provided uncurated.

The immunoSEQ Assay, a bias-controlled multiplex PCR, was used to amplify TCRbeta CDR3 regions from genomic DNA. The paper's data handling went like this. The number of nucleated cells in each sample was estimated from the amplification of reference gene primers within the assay. To quantify the absolute abundance of each unique TCRbeta CDR3 rearrangement, sequence reads were collapsed and filtered. For each sample, productive Simpson clonality was calculated as the square root of Simpson's diversity index over productive rearrangements. TCRdb limited this immuneACCESS table to in-frame rearrangements with V and J called. A share of clones is missing; checked studies link under half to unresolved V genes, and the rest is unexplained. V and J calls plus clone size are reproduced from that table; the DNA served to infer D and trimming. Across this sample there are 250,000 or so clones, with under 85% seen only once. 1.5% to 2% of the sample is taken by the ten largest.

The CDR3, cysteine through phenylalanine, is 13 amino acids long. Only the CDR3 part of the read is kept: 39 bases, read in frame from the first base. V loses 5 bases, J loses 1 base, and the germline ends lie 8 bases apart. The germline V gene provides CDR1 MRHNA and CDR2 SNTAGT. Enrolling through a virtual design, the prospective study's participants ranged in age from roughly 18 to 100 years and lived across 24 United States geographic areas. In the prospective study, participants were assigned to cohorts based on the clinical history participants reported in a screening survey and a study questionnaire. Recovered participants in ImmuneRACE Cohort 3 were defined by two consecutive negative NP/OP PCR tests, clearance by a healthcare professional, or resolution of symptoms. In the prospective study, mobile phlebotomists collected whole blood, serum and a nasopharyngeal or oropharyngeal swab from each participant. Additional blood draws and questionnaires over an approximately 2-month period could optionally be provided by prospective study participants. Blood samples from the prospective study were shipped frozen or at room temperature prior to DNA extraction.

For this clone: What antigen it recognizes has not been identified. Per-nucleotide qualities are absent, and no much larger clonotype sits a single base away.

The source is a man in his 60s who had recovered from COVID-19. Sequencing was done on a sample of PBMCs or T cells enriched from blood (not recorded which). The receptor chain draws on TRBV6-4 and TRBJ1-1; no D gene is confidently identified. The nucleotides read TGTGCCAGCAGTTCATTGGCGAACACTGAAGCTTTCTTT. This is translated as CASSSLANTEAFF.